In its sample, the clone carrying this T cell receptor beta chain was seen many times. Its target is not known. This entry is derived from a study of regulatory T cells in long-lasting Graves disease. The study's findings and limits: Gene preferences differed: TRBV28, TRBJ1-2, TRBJ2-5 in persistent cases. Thyroid tissue was not sampled; only peripheral blood was.

This CDR3 is built from 16 residues. Trimming pared 0 bases from V and 1 base from J, leaving 11 bases between. Germline V CDR1 and CDR2: LGHDT, YNNKEL (reference sequence). The time point: newly diagnosed GD, antithyroid drugs for less than 3 months. The TCR library was made from RNA extracted from PBMCs. EDTA tubes held approximately 9 milliliters of peripheral blood from each patient. The authors built TCR beta libraries using iRepertoire HTBI primers and Arm-PCR of CDR3 regions. TCRdb processed the multiplex PCR reads anew with MiXCR; each CDR3 protein has one entry. The table shows about 450,000 distinct CDR3 sequences, with 14% occurring only once. The data were also submitted as part of a second study, on T cells in Graves' hyperthyroidism and ophthalmopathy. That study adds: HTBI primers were employed in a first-round RT-PCR of the TCR CDR3.

Source: peripheral blood mononuclear cells (PBMCs), taken at new diagnosis, from a patient treated with antithyroid drugs. The receptor's source is a woman in her 50s with Graves disease. The chain carries TRBV3-1 and TRBJ2-3; D is perhaps TRBD1 (5 bases). CDR3 nucleotides: TGTGCCAGCAGCCAAGAGGGCAGGGATGGCACAGATACGCAGTATTTT. It yields the protein CASSQEGRDGTDTQYF.